This TCR beta chain was retrieved from a study of blood T cell repertoires in COVID-19. Study-wide background: The United States, Italy and Spain provided the acute and convalescent COVID-19 samples.

Comment on this clone: The germline gene is not matched at one end of the junction; a read error may be the cause.

Method: immunoSEQ multiplex PCR; TCRdb's copy keeps in-frame clones and lacks some. Here the sample spans 75,000 to 95,000 clones, around 87% being singletons. The CDR3 covers 13 residues. CDR1 and CDR2 from the germline V gene are WSHSY and SAAADI. V gene TRBV10-2 combines with J gene TRBJ1-6; D not certain. Sequences were obtained from peripheral blood. The source of this sequence is a human donor in a cohort sampled during active COVID-19. CDR3 DNA: TGCGCCAGCACCTCAGACACGGCCCTCCCGGAACGGTTT. It yields the protein CASTSDTALPERF.